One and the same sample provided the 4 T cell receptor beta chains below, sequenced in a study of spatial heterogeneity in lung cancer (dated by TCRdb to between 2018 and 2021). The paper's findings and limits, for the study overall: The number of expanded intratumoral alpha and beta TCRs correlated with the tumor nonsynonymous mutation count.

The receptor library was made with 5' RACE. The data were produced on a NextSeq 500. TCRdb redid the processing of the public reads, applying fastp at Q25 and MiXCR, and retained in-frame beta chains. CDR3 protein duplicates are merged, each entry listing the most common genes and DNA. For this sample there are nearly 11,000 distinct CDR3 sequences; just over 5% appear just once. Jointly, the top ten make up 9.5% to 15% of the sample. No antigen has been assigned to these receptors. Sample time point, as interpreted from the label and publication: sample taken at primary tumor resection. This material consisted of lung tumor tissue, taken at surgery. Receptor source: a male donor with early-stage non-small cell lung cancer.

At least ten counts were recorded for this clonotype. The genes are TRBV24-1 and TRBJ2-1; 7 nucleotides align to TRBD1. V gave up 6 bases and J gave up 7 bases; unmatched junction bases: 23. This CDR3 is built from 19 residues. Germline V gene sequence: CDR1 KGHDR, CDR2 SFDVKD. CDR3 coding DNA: TGTGCCACCAGTTGGGGAAAAGACAGGGCCAGGCCCGGCCCTAATGAGCAGTTCTTC. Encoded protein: CATSWGKDRARPGPNEQFF.

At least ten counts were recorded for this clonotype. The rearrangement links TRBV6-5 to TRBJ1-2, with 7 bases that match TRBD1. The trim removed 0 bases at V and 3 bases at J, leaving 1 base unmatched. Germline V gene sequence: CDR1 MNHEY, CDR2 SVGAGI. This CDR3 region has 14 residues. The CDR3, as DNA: TGTGCCAGCAGTTACTCCGGGACAGACTATGGCTACACCTTC. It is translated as CASSYSGTDYGYTF.

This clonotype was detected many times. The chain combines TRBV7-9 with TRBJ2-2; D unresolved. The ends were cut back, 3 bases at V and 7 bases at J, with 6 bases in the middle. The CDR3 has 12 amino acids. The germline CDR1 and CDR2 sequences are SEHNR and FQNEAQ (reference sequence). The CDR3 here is CASSFEIGELFF. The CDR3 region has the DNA TGTGCCAGCAGCTTCGAAATCGGGGAGCTGTTTTTT.

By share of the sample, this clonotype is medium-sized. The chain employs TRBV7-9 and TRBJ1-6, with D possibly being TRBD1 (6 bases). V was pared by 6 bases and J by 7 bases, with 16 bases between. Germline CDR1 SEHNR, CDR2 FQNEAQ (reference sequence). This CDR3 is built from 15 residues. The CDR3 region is CASRPEGVGNSPLHF. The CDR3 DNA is TGTGCCAGCAGACCTGAGGGGGTAGGGAATTCACCCCTCCACTTT.